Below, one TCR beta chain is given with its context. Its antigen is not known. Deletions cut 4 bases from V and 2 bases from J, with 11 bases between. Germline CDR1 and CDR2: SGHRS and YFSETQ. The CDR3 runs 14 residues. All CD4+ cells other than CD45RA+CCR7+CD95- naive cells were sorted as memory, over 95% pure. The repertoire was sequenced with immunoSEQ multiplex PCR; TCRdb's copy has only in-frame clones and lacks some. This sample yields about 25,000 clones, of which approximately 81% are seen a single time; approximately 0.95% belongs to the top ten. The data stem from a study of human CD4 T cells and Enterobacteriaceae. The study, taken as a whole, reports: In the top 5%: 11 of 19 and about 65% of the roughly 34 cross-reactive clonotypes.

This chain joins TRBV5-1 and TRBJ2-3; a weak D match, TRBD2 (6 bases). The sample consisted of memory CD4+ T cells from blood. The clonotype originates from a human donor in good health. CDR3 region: CASSEGDSTDTQYF. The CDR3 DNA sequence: TGCGCCAGCAGCGAAGGGGACTCCACAGATACGCAGTATTTT.